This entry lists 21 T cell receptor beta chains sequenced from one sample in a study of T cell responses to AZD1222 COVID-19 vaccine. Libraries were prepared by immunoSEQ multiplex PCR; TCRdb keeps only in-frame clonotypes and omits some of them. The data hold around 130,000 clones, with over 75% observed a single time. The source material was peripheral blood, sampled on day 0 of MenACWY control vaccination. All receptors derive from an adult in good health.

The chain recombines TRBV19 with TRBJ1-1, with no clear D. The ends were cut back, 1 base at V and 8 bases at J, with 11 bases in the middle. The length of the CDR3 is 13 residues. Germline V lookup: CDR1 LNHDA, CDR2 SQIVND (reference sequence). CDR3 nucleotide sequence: TGTGCCAGTAGTATAGGCGGGCAACCCGAAGCTTTCTTT. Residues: CASSIGGQPEAFF.

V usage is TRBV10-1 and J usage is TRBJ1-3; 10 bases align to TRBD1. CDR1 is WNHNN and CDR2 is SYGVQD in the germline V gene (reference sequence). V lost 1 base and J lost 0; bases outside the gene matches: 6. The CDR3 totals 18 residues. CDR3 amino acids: CASSELWDRGSSGNTIYF. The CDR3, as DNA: TGCGCCAGCAGTGAGTTATGGGACAGGGGTTCCTCTGGAAACACCATATATTTT.

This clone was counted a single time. The CDR3 nucleotides read TGTGCCAGCAGTGCAGTCGGGACAGGGCTCTACGAGCAGTACTTC. Translation: CASSAVGTGLYEQYF. V usage is TRBV28 and J usage is TRBJ2-7; 9 positions agree with TRBD1. From germline, CDR1 is MDHEN and CDR2 SYDVKM. V was clipped by 5 bases and J by 3 bases; unmatched bases: 8. The CDR3 is 15 amino acids.

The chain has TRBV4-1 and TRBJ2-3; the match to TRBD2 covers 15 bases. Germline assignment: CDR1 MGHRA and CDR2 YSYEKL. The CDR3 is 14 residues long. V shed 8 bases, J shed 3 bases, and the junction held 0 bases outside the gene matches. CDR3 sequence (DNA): TGCGCCAGCGGGACTAGCGGGGGGACAGATACGCAGTATTTT. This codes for CASGTSGGTDTQYF.

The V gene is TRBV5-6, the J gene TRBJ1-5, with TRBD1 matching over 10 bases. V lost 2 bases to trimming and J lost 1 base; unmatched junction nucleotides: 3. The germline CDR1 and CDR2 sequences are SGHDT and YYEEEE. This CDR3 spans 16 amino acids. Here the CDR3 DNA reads TGTGCCAGCAGCTTAGGGACAGGGGAAAGCAATCAGCCCCAGCATTTT. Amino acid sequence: CASSLGTGESNQPQHF.

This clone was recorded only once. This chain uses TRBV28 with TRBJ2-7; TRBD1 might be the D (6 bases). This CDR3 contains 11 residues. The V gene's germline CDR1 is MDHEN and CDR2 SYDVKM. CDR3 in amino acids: CLAGETYEQYF. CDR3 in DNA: TGTTTGGCAGGGGAAACCTACGAGCAGTACTTC. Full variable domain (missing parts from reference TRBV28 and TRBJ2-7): DVKVTQSSRYLVKRTGEKVFLECVQDMDHENMFWYRQDPGLGLRLIYFSYDVKMKEKGDIPEGYSVSREKKERFSLILESASTNQTSMYLCLAGETYEQYFGPGTRLTVT.

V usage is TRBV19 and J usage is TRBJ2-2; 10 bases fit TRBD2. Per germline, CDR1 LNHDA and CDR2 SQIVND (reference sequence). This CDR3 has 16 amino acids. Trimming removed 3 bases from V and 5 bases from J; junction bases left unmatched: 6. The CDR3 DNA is TGTGCCAGTAGTATTTGGAGCGGGAGGGGAACCGGGGAGCTGTTTTTT. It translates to CASSIWSGRGTGELFF.

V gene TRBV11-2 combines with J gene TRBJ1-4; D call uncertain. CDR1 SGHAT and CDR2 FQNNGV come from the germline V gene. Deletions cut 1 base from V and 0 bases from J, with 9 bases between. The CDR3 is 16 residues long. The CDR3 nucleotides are TGTGCCAGCAGCTTAGCCGGAACGGCAACTAATGAAAAACTGTTTTTT. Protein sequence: CASSLAGTATNEKLFF.

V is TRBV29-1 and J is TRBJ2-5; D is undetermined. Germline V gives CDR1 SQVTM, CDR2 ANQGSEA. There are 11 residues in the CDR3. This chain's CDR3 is CSVRQVETQYF. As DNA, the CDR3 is TGCAGTGTACGTCAAGTAGAGACCCAGTACTTC.

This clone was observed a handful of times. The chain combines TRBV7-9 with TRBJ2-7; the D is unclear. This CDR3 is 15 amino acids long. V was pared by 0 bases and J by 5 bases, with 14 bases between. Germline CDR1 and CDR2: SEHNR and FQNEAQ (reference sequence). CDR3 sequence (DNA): TGTGCCAGCAGCTTAGCGCGGTTTGGACGGAACGAGCAGTACTTC. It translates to CASSLARFGRNEQYF.

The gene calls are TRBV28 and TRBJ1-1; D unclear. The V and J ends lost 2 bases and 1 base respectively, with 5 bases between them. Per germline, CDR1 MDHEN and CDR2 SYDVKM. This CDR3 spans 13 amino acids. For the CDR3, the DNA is TGTGCCAGCAGTTTAGCGGGGAACACTGAAGCTTTCTTT. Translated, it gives CASSLAGNTEAFF.

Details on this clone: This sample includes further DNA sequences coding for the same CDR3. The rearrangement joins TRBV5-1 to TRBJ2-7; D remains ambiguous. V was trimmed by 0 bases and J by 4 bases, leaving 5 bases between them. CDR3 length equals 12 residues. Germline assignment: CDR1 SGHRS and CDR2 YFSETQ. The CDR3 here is CASSLGGYEQYF. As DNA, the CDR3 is TGCGCCAGCAGCTTGGGCGGATACGAGCAGTACTTC.

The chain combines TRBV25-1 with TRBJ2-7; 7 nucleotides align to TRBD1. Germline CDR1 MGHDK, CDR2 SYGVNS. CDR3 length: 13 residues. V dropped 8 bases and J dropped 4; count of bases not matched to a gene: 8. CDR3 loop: CASGTVLTYEQYF. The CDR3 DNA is TGTGCCAGCGGGACAGTTCTAACTTACGAGCAGTACTTC.

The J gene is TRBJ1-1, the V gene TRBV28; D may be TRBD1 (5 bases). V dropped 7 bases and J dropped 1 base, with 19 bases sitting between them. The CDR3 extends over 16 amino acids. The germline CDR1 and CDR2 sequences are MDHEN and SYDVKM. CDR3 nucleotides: TGTGCCAGCAAAAGCCCCCGGACATCCAAGAACACTGAAGCTTTCTTT. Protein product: CASKSPRTSKNTEAFF.

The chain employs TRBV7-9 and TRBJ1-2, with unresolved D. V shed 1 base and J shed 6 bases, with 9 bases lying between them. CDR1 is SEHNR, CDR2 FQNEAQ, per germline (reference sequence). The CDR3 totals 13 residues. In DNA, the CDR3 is TGTGCCAGCAGCTTAGAGGTAGCGAATGGCTACACCTTC. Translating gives CASSLEVANGYTF. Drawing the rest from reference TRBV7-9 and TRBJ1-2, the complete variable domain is DTGVSQNPRHKITKRGQNVTFRCDPISEHNRLYWYRQTLGQGPEFLTYFQNEAQLEKSRLLSDRFSAERPKGSFSTLEIQRTEQGDSAMYLCASSLEVANGYTFGSGTRLTVV.

The CDR3 DNA reads as TGTGCCAGCAGCCCCCGACGTCCAGGGGGGGGTGAGCAGTTCTTC. Encoded protein: CASSPRRPGGGEQFF. The gene calls are TRBV3-1 (or the pseudogene TRBV3-2) and TRBJ2-1; D is perhaps TRBD1 or TRBD2 (7 bases each). From germline, CDR1 is LGHDT and CDR2 YNNKEL (reference sequence). V was trimmed by 4 bases and J by 9 bases, leaving 19 bases between them. The CDR3 length is 15 residues.

The CDR3 sequence is CASSPGGGVRNTEAFF. DNA for the CDR3: TGTGCCAGCAGTCCGGGGGGGGGAGTCCGAAACACTGAAGCTTTCTTT. This chain joins TRBV28 and TRBJ1-1, with D perhaps TRBD1 (5 bases). V was cut by 5 bases and J by 2 bases, with 18 bases left in between. The CDR3 consists of 16 residues. Germline lookup yields CDR1 MDHEN and CDR2 SYDVKM.

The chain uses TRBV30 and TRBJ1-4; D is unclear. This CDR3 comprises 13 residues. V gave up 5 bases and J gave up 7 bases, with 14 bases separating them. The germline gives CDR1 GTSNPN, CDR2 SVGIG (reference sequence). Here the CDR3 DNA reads TGTGCCTGGGGGAGACAATCTTTTGAAAAACTGTTTTTT. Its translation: CAWGRQSFEKLFF.

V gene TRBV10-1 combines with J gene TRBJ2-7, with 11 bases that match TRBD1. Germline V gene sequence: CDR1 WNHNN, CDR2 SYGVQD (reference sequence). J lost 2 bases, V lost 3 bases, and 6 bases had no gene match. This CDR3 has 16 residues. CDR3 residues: CASSDPRTGGTYEQYF. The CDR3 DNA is TGCGCCAGCAGTGACCCCCGGACAGGGGGCACCTACGAGCAGTACTTC.

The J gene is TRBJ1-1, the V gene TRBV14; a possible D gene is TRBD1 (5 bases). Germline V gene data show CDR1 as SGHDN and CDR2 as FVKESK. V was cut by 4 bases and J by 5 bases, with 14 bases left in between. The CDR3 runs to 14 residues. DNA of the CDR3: TGTGCCAGCAGCCCGTGGGGGGAGAGGACTGAAGCTTTCTTT. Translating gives CASSPWGERTEAFF.

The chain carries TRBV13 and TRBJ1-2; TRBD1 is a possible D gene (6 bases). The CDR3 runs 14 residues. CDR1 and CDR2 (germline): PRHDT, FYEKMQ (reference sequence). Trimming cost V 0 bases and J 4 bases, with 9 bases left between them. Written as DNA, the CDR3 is TGTGCCAGCAGCTTAGGCCCACAGGGCTATGGCTACACCTTC. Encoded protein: CASSLGPQGYGYTF.